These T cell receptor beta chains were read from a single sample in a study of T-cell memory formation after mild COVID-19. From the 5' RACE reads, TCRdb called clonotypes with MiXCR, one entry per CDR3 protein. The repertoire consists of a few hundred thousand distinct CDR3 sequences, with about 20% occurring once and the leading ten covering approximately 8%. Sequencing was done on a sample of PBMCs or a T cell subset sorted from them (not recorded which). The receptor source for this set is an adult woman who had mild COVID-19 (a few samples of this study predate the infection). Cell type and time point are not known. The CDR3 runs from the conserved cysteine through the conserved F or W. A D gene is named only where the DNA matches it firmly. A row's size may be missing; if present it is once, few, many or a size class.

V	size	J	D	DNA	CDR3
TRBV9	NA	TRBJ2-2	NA	TGTGCCAGCAGCGTAGTTGGGGGATCGGCCGGGGAGCTGTTTTTT	CASSVVGGSAGELFF
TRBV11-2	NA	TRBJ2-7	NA	TGTGCCAGCAGCTTAGATCGGAGTCCCGAGCAGTACTTC	CASSLDRSPEQYF
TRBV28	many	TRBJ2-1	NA	TGTGCCAGCAGTGCATACGGGGATAGCTCCTACAATGAGCAGTTCTTC	CASSAYGDSSYNEQFF
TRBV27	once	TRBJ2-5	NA	TGTGCCAGCAGTTTACTGGGGCTTTGGGGTCAAGAGACCCAGTACTTC	CASSLLGLWGQETQYF
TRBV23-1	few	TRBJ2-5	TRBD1	TGCGCCAGCAGTCCTGGGGGACAGGGGATCGGGTACCAAGAGACCCAGTACTTC	CASSPGGQGIGYQETQYF
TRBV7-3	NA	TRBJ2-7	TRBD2	TGTGCCAGCAGCCAACCCGGGGGGACCTACGAGCAGTACTTC	CASSQPGGTYEQYF
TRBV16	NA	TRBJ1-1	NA	TGTGCCAGCAGCCAAGTACGAGGGGTAGAGACTGAAGCTTTCTTT	CASSQVRGVETEAFF
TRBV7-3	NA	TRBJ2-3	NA	TGTGCCAGCAGCTTGGAGTTCCTCACAGATACGCAGTATTTT	CASSLEFLTDTQYF
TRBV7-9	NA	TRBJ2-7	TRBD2	TGTGCCAGCAGCGCCCGGGGGGGGCTCACCTACGAGCAGTACTTC	CASSARGGLTYEQYF
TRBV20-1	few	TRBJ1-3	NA	TGCAGTGCTAGTAGGGTGGACGGAAACACCATATATTTT	CSASRVDGNTIYF
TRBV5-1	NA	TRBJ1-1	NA	TGCGCCAGCAGCTTGCAGGGTACGAACACTGAAGCTTTCTTT	CASSLQGTNTEAFF
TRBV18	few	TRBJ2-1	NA	TGTGCCAGCTCACCGATGACGATACCGGGCTACAATGAGCAGTTCTTC	CASSPMTIPGYNEQFF
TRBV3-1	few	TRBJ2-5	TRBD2	TGTGCCAGCAGCCAAGCGGCGGGAGGGCCCTTGAAGACCCAGTACTTC	CASSQAAGGPLKTQYF
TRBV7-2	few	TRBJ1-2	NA	TGTGCCAGCAGCTTAGATGGCAGGGGCTACACCTTC	CASSLDGRGYTF
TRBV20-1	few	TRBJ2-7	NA	TGCAGTGCGCTCTTGGGTAGCGAGCAGTACTTC	CSALLGSEQYF
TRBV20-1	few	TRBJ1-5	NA	TGCAGTGCTAGAGAAAGAGGTGGTAATCAGCCCCAGCATTTT	CSARERGGNQPQHF
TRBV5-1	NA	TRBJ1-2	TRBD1	TGCGCCAGCAGCTTGTCTCTCGGACAGGGAGAGAGTGGCTACACCTTC	CASSLSLGQGESGYTF
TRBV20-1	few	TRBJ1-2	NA	TGCAGTGCTAGGGCGGGACACCGGCTAAACTATGGCTACACCTTC	CSARAGHRLNYGYTF
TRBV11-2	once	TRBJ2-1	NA	TGTGCCAGCAGCTTACCATCCCCCCAGGGTGAGCAGTTCTTC	CASSLPSPQGEQFF
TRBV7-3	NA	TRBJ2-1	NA	TGTGCCAGCAGCTTAAAAGGTGGGATGGGCTCCTACAATGAGCAGTTCTTC	CASSLKGGMGSYNEQFF
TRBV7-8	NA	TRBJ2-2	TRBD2	TGTGCCAGCAGAAACGAGAGGGTAGCGGGGGGTTACACCGGGGAGCTGTTTTTT	CASRNERVAGGYTGELFF